The rows below give T cell receptor beta chains drawn from one sample of a study of blood T cell repertoires in COVID-19. The data were produced by immunoSEQ multiplex PCR, yet TCRdb's version contains in-frame clones alone and is incomplete. The sample shows 150,000 to 200,000 clones, about 86% of them seen only once. Sequenced input: peripheral blood. The receptors originated from a woman of 80 years or more with acute or convalescent COVID-19. Each CDR3 is given with its conserved first and last residue. D genes are given only for firm matches. A row's size may be missing; if present it is once, few, many or a size class.

V	size	D	J	DNA	CDR3
TRBV4-1	NA	NA	TRBJ2-5	TGCGCCAGCAGCCAAACGGGGGTTGGGAAAACCCAGTACTTC	CASSQTGVGKTQYF
TRBV5-6	NA	TRBD2	TRBJ2-5	TGTGCCAGCAGCTCCTTGGGACTAGCGGGATTACGAGAGACCCAGTACTTC	CASSSLGLAGLRETQYF
TRBV2	NA	TRBD2	TRBJ2-5	TGTGCCAGCAGTGAAGCGGAAACGGCGGGAGTGGAGACCCAGTACTTC	CASSEAETAGVETQYF
TRBV21-1	NA	NA	TRBJ1-1	TGTGCCAGCAGGACAAGGGACAGGGGCCACACTGAAGCTTTCTTT	CASRTRDRGHTEAFF
TRBV3-1/TRBV3-2	NA	TRBD2	TRBJ2-7	TGTGCCAGCAGCCCTTCCCGGACTAGCAGCGACGAGCAGTACTTC	CASSPSRTSSDEQYF
TRBV27	NA	TRBD1	TRBJ1-1	TGTGCCAGTTACGGAGGGACAGGGTGGGACACTGAAGCTTTCTTT	CASYGGTGWDTEAFF
TRBV18	NA	NA	TRBJ1-2	TGTGCCAGCTCACCACGGGCAGGGCCCGATAACTATGGCTACACCTTC	CASSPRAGPDNYGYTF
TRBV19	NA	TRBD2	TRBJ2-1	TGTGCCAGTAGGGAGCATCTAGCGGGGGGGCGGCCCTACAATGAGCAGTTCTTC	CASREHLAGGRPYNEQFF
TRBV5-1	NA	TRBD2	TRBJ2-3	TGCGCCAGCAGCCCAAAACTAGCGGGCGTTTCTAGCACAGATACGCAGTATTTT	CASSPKLAGVSSTDTQYF
TRBV12-3/TRBV12-4	NA	NA	TRBJ2-7	TGTGCCAGCAGTACAGGGAACTACGAGCAGTACTTC	CASSTGNYEQYF
TRBV2	NA	NA	TRBJ1-4	TGTGCCAGCAGTGAAACGTACAGGGCCTCGGGTGAAAAACTGTTTTTT	CASSETYRASGEKLFF
TRBV19	NA	NA	TRBJ1-5	TGTGCCAGTAGTATGGGGCTCGTAAATCAGCCCCAGCATTTT	CASSMGLVNQPQHF
TRBV27	NA	NA	TRBJ2-7	TGTGCCAGCAGTCCGACCAGCGGGTTCGAGCAGTACTTC	CASSPTSGFEQYF
TRBV15	NA	NA	TRBJ2-7	TGTGCCACCAGTCTAGGACTCGGTAGGGCCTACGAGCAGTACTTC	CATSLGLGRAYEQYF
TRBV24-1	once	NA	TRBJ2-1	TGTGCCACCAGTGATTGGTCCGCAGGATCCTACAATGAGCAGTTCTTC	CATSDWSAGSYNEQFF
TRBV7-2	once	NA	TRBJ1-2	TGTGCCAGCAGCTTAGTGGGACGGGGCGGGACTGGCTACACCTTC	CASSLVGRGGTGYTF
TRBV28	NA	TRBD1	TRBJ2-2	TGTGCCATCAGGGGGCAGAACACCGGGGAGCTGTTTTTT	CAIRGQNTGELFF
TRBV6-5	NA	NA	TRBJ2-4	TGTGCCAGCCGTTTGTCCTCGTCCGGACAGAAAAACATTCAGTACTTC	CASRLSSSGQKNIQYF
TRBV3-1/TRBV3-2	NA	NA	TRBJ1-1	TGTGCCAGCAGTCGAGAACACAGGGTTTTTGATGAAGCTTTCTTT	CASSREHRVFDEAFF
TRBV4-3	NA	NA	TRBJ2-5	TGCGCCAGCAGCCAAGGGCGGGGGCGGCAAGAGACCCAGTACTTC	CASSQGRGRQETQYF
TRBV27	NA	TRBD1	TRBJ1-1	TGTGCCAGCAGTTTATCAGGGGGCGGCGGCACTGAAGCTTTCTTT	CASSLSGGGGTEAFF
TRBV5-5	NA	TRBD1	TRBJ1-2	TGTGCCAGCAGCTTGACCGGGACAGGGATCTATGGCTACACCTTC	CASSLTGTGIYGYTF
TRBV5-1	NA	TRBD2	TRBJ2-7	TGCGCCAGCAGCTGGACTAGCGGCCACTACGAGCAGTACTTC	CASSWTSGHYEQYF
TRBV5-1	NA	TRBD2	TRBJ2-1	TGCGCCAGCAGCTTGGGCGGGAGTTGGTACAATGAGCAGTTCTTC	CASSLGGSWYNEQFF
TRBV6-5	NA	TRBD1	TRBJ1-2	TGTGCCAGCAGGACAGGGGAAAATGGCTACACCTTC	CASRTGENGYTF
TRBV4-3	NA	NA	TRBJ1-2	TGCGCCAGCAGCCAAGATCCCCGGGAAAGGCACACCTTC	CASSQDPRERHTF
TRBV6-6	NA	TRBD2	TRBJ2-1	TGTGCCAGCAGTCCTTCCGGACTAGGAGACAATGAGCAGTTCTTC	CASSPSGLGDNEQFF
TRBV9	NA	TRBD2	TRBJ2-4	TGTGCCAGCAGCGAAGGCTGGACTAGCGAAGCCAAAAACATTCAGTACTTC	CASSEGWTSEAKNIQYF
TRBV29-1	NA	NA	TRBJ1-2	TGCAGCGTTGGAGCCAGGGCGAACTATGGCTACACCTTC	CSVGARANYGYTF
TRBV3-1/TRBV3-2	NA	TRBD2	TRBJ2-7	TGTGCCAGCACCCGGGCTAGCGGGGGGGCGGGGGAGCAGTACTTC	CASTRASGGAGEQYF
TRBV19	NA	NA	TRBJ1-1	TGTGCCAGTAGTATAGTAGGGCAGGGTAGTACTGAAGCTTTCTTT	CASSIVGQGSTEAFF
TRBV5-5	few	TRBD1	TRBJ1-3	TGTGCCAGCAGCAGGCCCCAGGGGGTAAACTCTGGAAACACCATATATTTT	CASSRPQGVNSGNTIYF
TRBV2	few	NA	TRBJ2-2	TGTGCCAGCAGGAGGGACATCGCGAACACCGGGGAGCTGTTTTTT	CASRRDIANTGELFF
TRBV28	NA	TRBD2	TRBJ2-7	TGTGCCAGCAGTCAGCTAGGACTAGCGTCCTACGAGCAGTACTTC	CASSQLGLASYEQYF
TRBV19	few	TRBD2	TRBJ2-1	TGTGCCAGTAGTATTGCTAGCGGGACTCACAATGAGCAGTTCTTC	CASSIASGTHNEQFF
TRBV25-1	NA	NA	TRBJ2-3	TGTGCCAGCAGTGTCTCAGATACGCAGTATTTT	CASSVSDTQYF
TRBV5-6	NA	TRBD1	TRBJ2-5	TGTGCCAGCAGCCTCTGGCCGGGACAGGCCGCCAGGGCCCAGTACTTC	CASSLWPGQAARAQYF
TRBV28	NA	TRBD1	TRBJ2-7	TGTGCCAGCAGCCAACGCCTTGACAGGGTTTACGAGCAGTACTTC	CASSQRLDRVYEQYF
TRBV6-6	NA	NA	TRBJ2-2	TGTGCCAGCAGTTACTCGACAGATCGGGGGGAGCTGTTTTTT	CASSYSTDRGELFF
TRBV28	NA	NA	TRBJ2-3	TGTGCCAGCAGACCCTCGCCGCTCGCGGTTACGCAGTATTTT	CASRPSPLAVTQYF
TRBV13	NA	TRBD1	TRBJ1-4	TGTGCCAGCAGCTTAGGTCGACAGGGGATTAATGAAAAACTGTTTTTT	CASSLGRQGINEKLFF
TRBV6-5	NA	NA	TRBJ2-4	TGTGCCAGCAGTTACTGGCCCGGAGGAGCCAAAAACATTCAGTACTTC	CASSYWPGGAKNIQYF
TRBV5-5	NA	TRBD1	TRBJ1-2	TGTGCCAGCAGCTTGGAAGACAGGGAAATTGGCTACACCTTC	CASSLEDREIGYTF
TRBV19	NA	TRBD1	TRBJ2-7	TGTGCCAGTAGTGCGACCTCAGGGGGCGAGCAGTACTTC	CASSATSGGEQYF
TRBV7-9	many	NA	TRBJ2-5	TGTGCCAGCAGTCGACAGTACCGGGAGACCCAGTACTTC	CASSRQYRETQYF
TRBV19	NA	NA	TRBJ2-1	TGTGCCAGTAGTATTCGTCGGACGGGATACAATGAGCAGTTCTTC	CASSIRRTGYNEQFF
TRBV7-2	NA	NA	TRBJ2-4	TGTGCCAGTGGGTCTCCGGGAAACATTCAGTACTTC	CASGSPGNIQYF
TRBV5-4	few	NA	TRBJ2-7	TGTGCCAGCAGCTTAGCAGGCGGGGTCTCCTACGAGCAGTACTTC	CASSLAGGVSYEQYF
TRBV27	NA	TRBD1	TRBJ2-7	TGTGCCAGCAGATTCCGGGACAGGGGCGTCGAGCAGTACTTC	CASRFRDRGVEQYF
TRBV2	NA	NA	TRBJ1-6	TGTGCCAGCAGTGGACGAGCGATGGTGGATTCACCCCTCCACTTT	CASSGRAMVDSPLHF
TRBV11-3	once	NA	TRBJ2-2	TGTGCCAGCAGCTCCGTCCTGGAGTCCGGGGAGCTGTTTTTT	CASSSVLESGELFF
TRBV18	NA	TRBD1	TRBJ2-7	TGTGCCAGCTCAAGACAGGGAAACGGATACGAGCAGTACTTC	CASSRQGNGYEQYF
TRBV4-1	NA	NA	TRBJ2-2	TGCGCCAGCAGCCAACCAGGGGGGATCACCGGGGAGCTGTTTTTT	CASSQPGGITGELFF
TRBV19	NA	NA	TRBJ2-5	TGTGCCAGTTCCACTAGCAGTCAAGAGACCCAGTACTTC	CASSTSSQETQYF
TRBV24-1	NA	TRBD2	TRBJ2-3	TGTGCCACCAGTAGCGGGGGGGCCGCGGACACAGATACGCAGTATTTT	CATSSGGAADTDTQYF